Below, 16 T cell receptor beta chains from the same sample are listed, as sequenced in a study of blood T cells in healthy people across ages. Using a J-beta primer mix together with a sample-barcoded 5' primer, a second PCR was run for about 7 to 12 cycles. TCRdb recomputed calls from the 5' RACE reads with MiXCR, one row per CDR3 protein. The sample carries hundreds of thousands of distinct CDR3 sequences, approximately 30% recorded once. The sample taken for sequencing was blood. All receptors come from a woman of 80 years or more in good health.

This clonotype was counted at least ten times. The chain recombines TRBV20-1 with TRBJ2-5, with 13 bases lining up with TRBD2. Per the germline V gene, CDR1 is DFQATT and CDR2 is SNEGSKA (reference sequence). The CDR3 loop spans 16 amino acids. Trimming at V came to 3 bases and at J to 1 base, leaving 5 bases not matched to a gene. The CDR3 DNA follows: TGCAGTGCTAGCGAGACTAGCGGGGGGACCCAAGAGACCCAGTACTTC. It is translated as CSASETSGGTQETQYF.

The chain carries TRBV7-2 and TRBJ2-5, with a weak D call TRBD2 (6 bases). This CDR3 has 18 residues. The germline gives CDR1 SGHTA, CDR2 FQGNSA. V was trimmed by 4 bases and J by 5 bases, leaving 26 bases between them. The CDR3 spells CASSSRLASERRRETQYF. CDR3 DNA sequence: TGTGCCAGCAGCTCACGACTCGCTAGCGAGAGACGTAGGGAGACCCAGTACTTC.

The V call is TRBV20-1, the J call TRBJ2-3; 7 bases fit TRBD1. CDR3 length equals 14 residues. V trimming: 7 bases; J trimming: 0 bases; junction bases outside the gene matches: 7. From germline, CDR1 is DFQATT and CDR2 SNEGSKA (reference sequence). CDR3 nucleotides: TGCAGTGGTTTAAAGGGGGCAAGCACAGATACGCAGTATTTT. Encoded protein: CSGLKGASTDTQYF.

This clonotype showed up many times. The rearrangement links TRBV11-2 to TRBJ2-7; 7 bases fit TRBD1. This CDR3 has 15 residues. Germline CDR1 SGHAT, CDR2 FQNNGV. Trimming at V came to 5 bases and at J to 5 bases, leaving 12 bases not matched to a gene. CDR3 nucleotides: TGTGCCAGCAGCGTACAGACAGGGAGAGTCCACGAGCAGTACTTC. As protein: CASSVQTGRVHEQYF.

V is TRBV14 and J is TRBJ1-1, with 7 bases matching TRBD1. V lost 2 bases and J lost 13; bases outside the gene matches: 10. The length of the CDR3 is 13 residues. Germline CDR1 and CDR2: SGHDN and FVKESK. The CDR3 here is CASSQNRGGKGFF. Here the CDR3 DNA reads TGTGCCAGCAGCCAAAACAGGGGAGGAAAAGGTTTCTTT.

This clonotype has a count of ten or more. The rearrangement uses TRBV9 and TRBJ1-3; D gene uncertain. Germline CDR1 SGDLS, CDR2 YYNGEE. The V end was cut by 4 bases, the J end by 5 bases, with 13 bases between. The CDR3 contains 14 residues. The CDR3 DNA reads TGTGCCAGCAGCCCTAGCCAACCCAGAAACACCATATATTTT. It codes for CASSPSQPRNTIYF.

This clonotype has ten or more counts. This chain joins TRBV7-2 and TRBJ2-1; D ambiguous. The length of the CDR3 is 12 residues. V lost 7 bases and J 9 bases, leaving 13 bases between the germline ends. Germline-derived CDR1 and CDR2 are SGHTA and FQGNSA. As DNA, the CDR3 is TGTGCCAGCACCAGTTCTGTGGGTGAGCAGTTCTTC. This codes for CASTSSVGEQFF.

This chain connects TRBV28 to TRBJ1-1; 7 positions match TRBD1. The CDR3 sequence is 15 residues long. Germline V gene lookup returns CDR1 MDHEN and CDR2 SYDVKM. After removal of 6 bases from V and 6 bases from J, the junction contained 13 bases not matched to a gene. The CDR3 nucleotides read TGTGCCAGCAGCTCCCAAACAGGGGTGAAGGCTGAAGCTTTCTTT. It encodes CASSSQTGVKAEAFF.

The J gene is TRBJ2-1, the V gene TRBV20-1, with a possible D match to TRBD2 (7 bases). There are 13 residues in the CDR3. V was cut by 6 bases and J by 6 bases, with 15 bases left in between. Germline V lookup: CDR1 DFQATT, CDR2 SNEGSKA (reference sequence). CDR3 nucleotides: TGCAGTGCCCGGGGGCCGGGGGGCAATGAGCAGTTCTTC. Translating gives CSARGPGGNEQFF.

This clonotype was detected only once. A much larger clone lies one base from this, so it may be a read error. The gene calls are TRBV6-5 and TRBJ1-4; TRBD1 matches at 8 bases. V shed 7 bases and J 9 bases; nucleotides not matched to a gene: 13. The CDR3 contains 15 residues. The germline V gene has CDR1 MNHEY and CDR2 SVGAGI. The CDR3 coding sequence is TGTGCCAGCAAATCGGATCCAGGGGGCGGTAAAAAACTGTTTTTT. Translation gives CASKSDPGGGKKLFF.

This clonotype has just a few counts. The chain links TRBV30 to TRBJ2-5, with D perhaps TRBD1 or TRBD2 (5 bases each). Trimming pared 1 base from V and 4 bases from J, leaving 10 bases between. The CDR3 has 13 amino acids. The germline gives CDR1 GTSNPN, CDR2 SVGIG (reference sequence). The CDR3 DNA reads TGTGCCTGGAGTGAGGGGACCTTAGAGACCCAGTACTTC. Its protein is CAWSEGTLETQYF.

This clonotype came up many times. The chain is built from TRBV11-1 and TRBJ2-3; D is perhaps TRBD1 (6 bases). CDR1 is SGHAT, CDR2 FQDESV, per germline (reference sequence). With 5 bases removed from V and 1 base from J, the gap between germline ends came to 13 bases. CDR3 length equals 15 residues. CDR3 bases: TGTGCCAGCAGCCTATTACAGGGACGCACAGATACGCAGTATTTT. This gives the protein CASSLLQGRTDTQYF.

In this sample, this clonotype turned up many times. V usage is TRBV7-3 and J usage is TRBJ2-1, with a possible D match to TRBD2 (6 bases). The ends were cut back, 3 bases at V and 7 bases at J, with 13 bases in the middle. The germline CDR1 and CDR2 sequences are SGHTA and FQGTGA. This CDR3 is built from 14 residues. In nucleotides, the CDR3 is TGTGCCAGCAGCTTTGGCGGGGTCAGTAATGAGCAGTTCTTC. Translation: CASSFGGVSNEQFF.

This clonotype occurred many times. The V gene is TRBV25-1, the J gene TRBJ2-7; 7 nucleotides match TRBD2. Germline V lookup: CDR1 MGHDK, CDR2 SYGVNS. This CDR3 is built from 14 residues. J was trimmed by 5 bases and V by 6 bases; bases with no gene match: 10. CDR3 in amino acids: CASSDWQGGDEQYF. The CDR3 nucleotides are TGTGCCAGCAGCGACTGGCAGGGAGGGGACGAGCAGTACTTC.

With respect to this clonotype: A much larger clone is a single base away; this may be a read error. The chain uses TRBV27 and TRBJ1-4; 8 nucleotides align to TRBD1. The CDR3 is 13 amino acids. CDR1 MNHEY and CDR2 SMNVEV come from the germline V gene (reference sequence). CDR3 in amino acids: CASRRTGMEKRFF. Here the CDR3 DNA reads TGTGCCAGCAGGCGGACAGGGATGGAAAAACGGTTTTTT.

For this clonotype: With a much larger clone just one base away, this may be a read error. The gene calls are TRBV20-1 and TRBJ2-7; 8 nucleotides line up with TRBD2. The end of the DNA fits TRBJ2-5 better, so the J call may be wrong. The germline CDR1 and CDR2 sequences are DFQATT and SNEGSKA (reference sequence). The CDR3 sequence is 13 residues long. The DNA for the CDR3 is TGCAGTGCTCGTCCGGGACTAGGGGAGACCCAGTACTTC. Its translation: CSARPGLGETQYF.